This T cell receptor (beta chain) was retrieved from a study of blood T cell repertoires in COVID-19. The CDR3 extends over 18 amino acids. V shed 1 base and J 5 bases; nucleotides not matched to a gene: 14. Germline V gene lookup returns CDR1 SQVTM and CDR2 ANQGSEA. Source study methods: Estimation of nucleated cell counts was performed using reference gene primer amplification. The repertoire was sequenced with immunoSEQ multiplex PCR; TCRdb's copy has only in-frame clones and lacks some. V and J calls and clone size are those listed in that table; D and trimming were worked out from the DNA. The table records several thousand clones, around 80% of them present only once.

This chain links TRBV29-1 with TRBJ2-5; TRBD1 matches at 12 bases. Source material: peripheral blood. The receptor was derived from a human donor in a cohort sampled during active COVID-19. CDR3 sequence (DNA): TGCAGCGTTGAAGCCCGGGACAGGGGGCTGGGGCTAGCGGAGACCCAGTACTTC. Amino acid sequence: CSVEARDRGLGLAETQYF.